This TCR beta chain was obtained from a study of T cell clones after liver transplantation. Sequenced by immunoSEQ multiplex PCR; TCRdb stores in-frame clones only, minus some. The sample shows tens of thousands of clones, about two thirds of them seen only once. The V and J ends lost 5 bases and 7 bases respectively, with 17 bases between them. Germline loops: CDR1 MDHEN, CDR2 SYDVKM. The CDR3 is made up of 14 amino acids. The sample consisted of CD4+ T cells from blood, taken before liver transplant. This chain uses TRBV28 with TRBJ1-2, with D perhaps TRBD1 (6 bases). This clonotype was sampled from a human donor who received a liver transplant. The CDR3 nucleotides are TGTGCCAGCAGTCGCGGGGGCACAGAAGGTGGCTACACCTTC. This translates into CASSRGGTEGGYTF.